The 9 T cell receptor beta chains listed next were all sequenced from one sample in a study of cytotoxic CD8 clonotypes in ibrutinib-treated CLL. Libraries were prepared by immunoSEQ multiplex PCR; TCRdb keeps only in-frame clonotypes and omits some of them. The data show 76,000 or so clones, less than 90% seen once. The sample in question was PBMCs, obtained after 24 months of ibrutinib treatment. These receptor sequences come from a human donor with chronic lymphocytic leukemia.

The chain uses TRBV9 and TRBJ2-1; D might be TRBD1 (6 bases). CDR1 is SGDLS, CDR2 YYNGEE, per germline. This CDR3 has 16 amino acids. The V end lost 3 bases, the J end lost 10 bases, and 23 bases lay between the germline ends. The CDR3 coding sequence is TGTGCCAGCAGCGCCTTCGAGACAGGCCCTAATCGCGAGCAGTTCTTC. This translates into CASSAFETGPNREQFF.

The V gene is TRBV2, the J gene TRBJ2-4, with 7 bases aligning to TRBD1. The CDR3 covers 16 residues. CDR1 SNHLY and CDR2 FYNNEI come from the germline V gene. The trim removed 6 bases at V and 0 bases at J, leaving 8 bases unmatched. The CDR3 DNA is TGTGCCAGCAGGGGGGACAGAATTTTAGCCAAAAACATTCAGTACTTC. It yields the protein CASRGDRILAKNIQYF.

The rearrangement joins TRBV7-6 to TRBJ1-1; a possible D gene is TRBD1 (5 bases). This CDR3 has 15 residues. CDR1 and CDR2 from the germline V gene are SGHVS and FNYEAQ. V was pared by 2 bases and J by 3 bases, with 13 bases between. CDR3 nucleotides: TGTGCCAGCAGCTTAAGCACAGGTTGGGACACTGAAGCTTTCTTT. Encoded protein: CASSLSTGWDTEAFF.

This rearrangement joins TRBV6-7 to TRBJ2-7; D perhaps matches TRBD1 (6 bases). TRBV6-7 is an ORF for which the function is uncertain. The CDR3 spans 15 residues. V was cut by 6 bases and J by 0 bases, with 15 bases left in between. The CDR3 coding sequence is TGTGCCAGCAGCCTACCCGACAGGAACTCCTACGAGCAGTACTTC. Encoded protein: CASSLPDRNSYEQYF.

The chain employs TRBV10-2 and TRBJ2-1; no definite D call. The CDR3 length is 14 residues. Trimming took 0 bases from V and 5 from J, leaving 8 bases between them. The germline CDR1 and CDR2 sequences are WSHSY and SAAADI. In DNA, the CDR3 is TGCGCCAGCAGTGAGTCTCCTTTTAACAATGAGCAGTTCTTC. Its protein is CASSESPFNNEQFF.

On this clone: The same CDR3 also results from other DNA sequences found in this sample. This chain links TRBV9 with TRBJ2-5, with D possibly being TRBD2 (5 bases). Germline-derived CDR1 and CDR2 are SGDLS and YYNGEE. The ends were cut back, 0 bases at V and 0 bases at J, with 6 bases in the middle. The CDR3 covers 14 residues. CDR3 amino acids: CASSVGGYQETQYF. The DNA of the CDR3 is TGTGCCAGCAGCGTAGGAGGGTACCAAGAGACCCAGTACTTC.

This chain links TRBV4-3 with TRBJ2-1, with 8 bases aligning to TRBD2. CDR3 size: 15 residues. Germline V gene data show CDR1 as LGHNA and CDR2 as YSLEER. The ends lost 9 bases at V and 8 bases at J; junction bases unmatched: 15. CDR3 nucleotides: TGCGCCAGTCGGCCCCAGCGGGAGTGGGACGATGAGCAGTTCTTC. Protein: CASRPQREWDDEQFF.

The chain recombines TRBV6-5 with TRBJ2-1, with a tentative D call TRBD1 (5 bases). The CDR3 extends over 11 amino acids. Trimming pared 2 bases from V and 10 bases from J, leaving 6 bases between. Germline V CDR1 and CDR2: MNHEY, SVGAGI. CDR3 sequence: CASSYNREQFF. The CDR3 DNA sequence: TGTGCCAGCAGTTACAACAGGGAGCAGTTCTTC.

The chain combines TRBV28 with TRBJ1-3; D remains ambiguous. Trimming shortened V by 7 bases and J by 3 bases, and 10 bases separated the two germline ends. The length of the CDR3 is 13 residues. The germline V gene encodes CDR1 MDHEN and CDR2 SYDVKM. Written as DNA, the CDR3 is TGTGCCAGCACCCGGGGTAATGGAAACACCATATATTTT. It translates to CASTRGNGNTIYF.